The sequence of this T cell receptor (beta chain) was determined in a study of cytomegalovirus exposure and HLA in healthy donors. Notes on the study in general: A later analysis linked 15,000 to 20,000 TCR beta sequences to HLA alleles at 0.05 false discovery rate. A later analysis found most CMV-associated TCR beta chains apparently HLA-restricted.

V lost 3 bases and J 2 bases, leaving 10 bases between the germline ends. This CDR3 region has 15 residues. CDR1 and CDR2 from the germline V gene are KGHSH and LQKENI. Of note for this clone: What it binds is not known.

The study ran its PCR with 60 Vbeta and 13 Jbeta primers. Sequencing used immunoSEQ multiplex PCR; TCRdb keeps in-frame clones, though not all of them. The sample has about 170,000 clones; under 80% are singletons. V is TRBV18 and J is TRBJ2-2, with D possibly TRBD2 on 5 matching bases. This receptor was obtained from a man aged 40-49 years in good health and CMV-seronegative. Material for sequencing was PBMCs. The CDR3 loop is CASSPDGKNTGELFF. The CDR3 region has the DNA TGTGCCAGCTCACCGGACGGGAAAAACACCGGGGAGCTGTTTTTT.